These T cell receptor beta chains were read from a single sample in a study of cytomegalovirus exposure and HLA in healthy donors. Here immunoSEQ multiplex PCR was the method, and the copy in TCRdb shows in-frame clones only, minus some. This table has some 70,000 clones, roughly 70% appearing once. Sequences were obtained from PBMCs. The receptors derive from a male donor in good health and CMV-seropositive. Each CDR3 is given with its conserved first and last residue. D genes are given only for firm matches. The size of a clone is reported for some rows only, either as once, few or many, or as a class for expanded clones.

TGTGCCAGCAGCTATCCTACGGGGGAGCAGTACTTC	CASSYPTGEQYF	12	-	TRBV5-4	-	TRBJ2-7
TGTGCCAGCAGTGAAGTGGCGGGTAGGAACACTGAAGCTTTCTTT	CASSEVAGRNTEAFF	15	few	TRBV6-1	-	TRBJ1-1
TGTGTCAGCAGTTACTCGGGGCGCATCACAGATACGCAGTATTTT	CVSSYSGRITDTQYF	15	-	TRBV6-5	-	TRBJ2-3
TGTGCCAGCAGTCGGGGGGGCGGTTATACAGATACGCAGTATTTT	CASSRGGGYTDTQYF	15	-	TRBV27	TRBD2	TRBJ2-3
TGTGCCAGCAGTGTCGCTACCGTGGGCTACACCTTC	CASSVATVGYTF	12	-	TRBV25-1	-	TRBJ1-2
TGTGCCAGCAGCACCCGGGACAGGGAGACCCACGAGCAGTACTTC	CASSTRDRETHEQYF	15	-	TRBV9	TRBD1	TRBJ2-7
TGCGCCAGCAGCCAAGGACAGGGGGCTTCATATAGCAATCAGCCCCAGCATTTT	CASSQGQGASYSNQPQHF	18	-	TRBV4-1	TRBD1	TRBJ1-5
TGTGCCATCAGGGGGGACAGGGGGGATACTGAAGCTTTCTTT	CAIRGDRGDTEAFF	14	-	TRBV10-3	TRBD1	TRBJ1-1
TGCGCCAGCAGTCCGACTAGCGGTCCCTACAATGAGCAGTTCTTC	CASSPTSGPYNEQFF	15	-	TRBV10-2	TRBD2	TRBJ2-1
TGTGCCAGCTCTACTCTAAACACCGGGGAGCTGTTTTTT	CASSTLNTGELFF	13	-	TRBV18	-	TRBJ2-2
TGCGCCAGCAGCCAGGAAGGCGAGCAGTACTTC	CASSQEGEQYF	11	few	TRBV5-1	-	TRBJ2-7
TGCAGCGCCGCCCGAGACAGGGACGTAGATACGCAGTATTTT	CSAARDRDVDTQYF	14	-	TRBV29-1	TRBD1	TRBJ2-3
TGCGCCAGCAGTGACCTCCTAGCGGGGAGTTACAATGAGCAGTTCTTC	CASSDLLAGSYNEQFF	16	-	TRBV10-2	TRBD2	TRBJ2-1
TGTGCCAGCAGCTTAGCCGTGAATCAGCCCCAGCATTTT	CASSLAVNQPQHF	13	-	TRBV13	-	TRBJ1-5
TGTGCCAGCAGTGATGGGACAGGGGGCGGAAACACCATATATTTT	CASSDGTGGGNTIYF	15	-	TRBV2	TRBD1	TRBJ1-3
TGCGCCAGCAGCTCAGGACAGGCTCCCTACGAGCAGTACTTC	CASSSGQAPYEQYF	14	-	TRBV5-1	TRBD1	TRBJ2-7
TGTGCCAGCAGTCGGGGACAGGGTGGCGAGCAGTACTTC	CASSRGQGGEQYF	13	-	TRBV28	TRBD1	TRBJ2-7
TGTGCCAGCAGCGTAGTGGAGGGAGGGCCCACAGATACGCAGTATTTT	CASSVVEGGPTDTQYF	16	-	TRBV9	TRBD2	TRBJ2-3
TGTGCCAGCAGCCAGGCCACCTACGAGCAGTACTTC	CASSQATYEQYF	12	few	TRBV2	-	TRBJ2-7
TGTGCCAGCAGCTTTCGGGGGTCCGATACGCAGTATTTT	CASSFRGSDTQYF	13	-	TRBV11-2	-	TRBJ2-3
TGTGCTAGTGGTTTGGCAGTTGGCACTGAAGCTTTCTTT	CASGLAVGTEAFF	13	-	TRBV12-5	-	TRBJ1-1
TGTGCCAGCAGTTTACGAGGGGACTATAGCAATCAGCCCCAGCATTTT	CASSLRGDYSNQPQHF	16	-	TRBV27	-	TRBJ1-5
TGCGCCAGCAGCCCCGGGACAGCAGCAACTAATGAAAAACTGTTTTTT	CASSPGTAATNEKLFF	16	-	TRBV4-3	TRBD1	TRBJ1-4
TGTGCCTGGAGGGGAGCAACTAATGAAAAACTGTTTTTT	CAWRGATNEKLFF	13	-	TRBV30	-	TRBJ1-4
TGCGCCAGCAGCCTCGGGACTAGCGGGAGTAATGAGCAGTTCTTC	CASSLGTSGSNEQFF	15	-	TRBV5-1	TRBD2	TRBJ2-1
TGTGCCTGGAGTCTTAGGGGGCAAAAACTGTTTTTT	CAWSLRGQKLFF	12	few	TRBV30	TRBD1	TRBJ1-4
TGTGCCAGCAGTTACTCCAGTTTATCGGGGGATTCACCCCTCCACTTT	CASSYSSLSGDSPLHF	16	few	TRBV6-6	-	TRBJ1-6
TGTGCCAGCAGAGGGACAGAGAAAGCGGGCTACACCTTC	CASRGTEKAGYTF	13	-	TRBV2	TRBD1	TRBJ1-2
TGTGCCAGCAGCGTAGTGGACAGGAGGAATGAGCAGTTCTTC	CASSVVDRRNEQFF	14	-	TRBV9	TRBD1	TRBJ2-1